These T cell receptor beta chains were read from a single sample in a study of cytomegalovirus exposure and HLA in healthy donors. Method: immunoSEQ multiplex PCR; TCRdb's copy keeps in-frame clones and lacks some. The sample lists more than 200,000 clones, about 88% occurring once. The sample was PBMCs. All receptors derive from a man aged 18 to 29 in good health and CMV-seropositive. Both conserved end residues are part of each CDR3. D genes are given only for firm matches. Not every row has a clone size; where given, it reads once, few, many or a size class.

abundance	v_gene	j_gene	d_gene	CDR3nt	CDR3aa
NA	TRBV5-1	TRBJ1-2	NA	TGCGCCAGCAGCTTGGGGAGGGAAGCTAACTATGGCTACACCTTC	CASSLGREANYGYTF
once	TRBV7-6	TRBJ2-1	NA	TGTGCCAGCAGCCAACCGGGGACACACTCCTACAATGAGCAGTTCTTC	CASSQPGTHSYNEQFF
NA	TRBV28	TRBJ1-5	TRBD1	TGTGCCAGCGGGGACAGCTTGAGGGGACTTCAGCCCCAGCATTTT	CASGDSLRGLQPQHF
NA	TRBV7-9	TRBJ1-3	NA	TGTGCCAGCAGCCCAGGGGCGGTTCGCTCTGGAAACACCATATATTTT	CASSPGAVRSGNTIYF
NA	TRBV9	TRBJ1-2	NA	TGTGCCAGCAGCGTAAGGGATGGGACCTATGGCTACACCTTC	CASSVRDGTYGYTF
NA	TRBV9	TRBJ2-7	TRBD1	TGTGCCAGCAGCGGACAGGGCTACGAGCAGTACTTC	CASSGQGYEQYF
few	TRBV18	TRBJ2-6	TRBD1	TGTGCCAGCTCACAGGGGGCAGTATACTCTTCTGGGGCCAACGTCCTGACTTTC	CASSQGAVYSSGANVLTF
NA	TRBV27	TRBJ2-7	TRBD2	TGTGCCAGCAGGTTGCTAGCGGGAGTGTTCGAGCAGTACTTC	CASRLLAGVFEQYF
NA	TRBV5-4	TRBJ1-1	NA	TGTGCCAGCATTAAGAGTGACACTGAAGCTTTCTTT	CASIKSDTEAFF
NA	TRBV4-1	TRBJ1-1	NA	TGCGCCAGCAGCCGGGAGAGCATGAACACTGAAGCTTTCTTT	CASSRESMNTEAFF
NA	TRBV6-1	TRBJ1-2	NA	TGTGCCAGCAAGGAAGGAGGCAACTATGGCTACACCTTC	CASKEGGNYGYTF
NA	TRBV13	TRBJ1-3	TRBD1	TGTGCCAGCAGCTCTATACAGGGGGGTGGAAACACCATATATTTT	CASSSIQGGGNTIYF
NA	TRBV7-9	TRBJ2-7	TRBD2	TGTGCCAGCAGCTATAAGACTAGCGTGGACTACGAGCAGTACTTC	CASSYKTSVDYEQYF
NA	TRBV27	TRBJ1-2	NA	TGTGCCAGCAGTTTATCGGGAGGGAATGGCTACACCTTC	CASSLSGGNGYTF
NA	TRBV2	TRBJ1-2	TRBD1	TGTGCCAGCCCATTTCCGGACAGGAGAGATGGCTACACCTTC	CASPFPDRRDGYTF
NA	TRBV4-3	TRBJ2-2	TRBD2	TGCGCCAGCAGCCAATCGGCGGGAGGGCACACCGGGGAGCTGTTTTTT	CASSQSAGGHTGELFF
NA	TRBV7-2	TRBJ2-7	NA	TGTGCCAGCAGCTACGGGGGAGCCAACGAGCAGTACTTC	CASSYGGANEQYF
NA	TRBV27	TRBJ2-7	TRBD2	TGTGCCAGCAGTTTAGCGGGGGGCAAGTACGAGCAGTACTTC	CASSLAGGKYEQYF
NA	TRBV7-2	TRBJ2-7	NA	TGTGCCAGCAGCTCCGAGCCTTATCACATCACCAACTCCTACGAGCAGTACTTC	CASSSEPYHITNSYEQYF
NA	TRBV4-1	TRBJ1-4	NA	TGCGCCAGCAGCCCGAGGGCTGCAACTAATGAAAAACTGTTTTTT	CASSPRAATNEKLFF
NA	TRBV5-1	TRBJ1-4	NA	TGCGCCAGCAGCTTGGTACCAACGGGGCCTAATGAAAAACTGTTTTTT	CASSLVPTGPNEKLFF
NA	TRBV29-1	TRBJ2-5	TRBD2	TGCAGCGCCTCACTACTAGCGTATTTGGAGACCCAGTACTTC	CSASLLAYLETQYF
NA	TRBV6-5	TRBJ1-1	TRBD1	TGTGCCACGCAAATGGGACAGGGGGGCACTGAAGCTTTCTTT	CATQMGQGGTEAFF
NA	TRBV9	TRBJ1-1	NA	TGTGCCAGCAGCGTGGACAGCTTTCCGAACACTGAAGCTTTCTTT	CASSVDSFPNTEAFF
NA	TRBV6-5	TRBJ2-7	TRBD1	TGTGCCAGCAGTCACAGGGGCTCCTACGAGCAGTACTTC	CASSHRGSYEQYF
once	TRBV11-2	TRBJ2-2	NA	TGTGCCAGCAGCTTAGGGTTTGTCGGGGAGCTGTTTTTT	CASSLGFVGELFF
few	TRBV28	TRBJ1-5	NA	TGTGCCAGCAGTTCACGGGACTACAATCAGCCCCAGCATTTT	CASSSRDYNQPQHF
NA	TRBV13	TRBJ1-2	NA	TGTGCCAGCAGCCCCGAATCGACCTATGGCTACACCTTC	CASSPESTYGYTF
NA	TRBV27	TRBJ2-1	NA	TGTGCCAGCAGTACCTTGGGGGGCTATGAGCAGTTCTTC	CASSTLGGYEQFF
NA	TRBV4-2	TRBJ1-2	TRBD1	TGTGCCAGCAGCTCGGGACAGAACTATGGCTACACCTTC	CASSSGQNYGYTF
NA	TRBV5-5	TRBJ1-5	NA	TGTGCCAGCAGCTTGGCCGGTCCCAATCAGCCCCAGCATTTT	CASSLAGPNQPQHF
NA	TRBV28	TRBJ1-3	NA	TGTGCCAGCAGTTTGAGCCAGGGAGGAAACACCATATATTTT	CASSLSQGGNTIYF
NA	TRBV4-1	TRBJ2-2	TRBD2	TGCGCCAGCAGCCACGGACTAGCGGGAGTTACGAACACCGGGGAGCTGTTTTTT	CASSHGLAGVTNTGELFF
NA	TRBV27	TRBJ2-2	NA	TGTGCCAGCAGTTTAGAGGAAAATGTAGGGGAGCTGTTTTTT	CASSLEENVGELFF
NA	TRBV9	TRBJ2-1	TRBD2	TGTGCCAGCAGCGTATCGGGACTAGCGGGAGTCGGGTATGAGCAGTTCTTC	CASSVSGLAGVGYEQFF